Sequencing of this TCR beta chain was carried out in a study of T cells in women clearing cervical HPV infection. Across the whole study: Cases were women with histologically confirmed HPV16-related CIN3 or worse, including a couple of invasive cancers. Case blood was drawn a median roughly 160 days after lesion detection.

Findings and caveats of the study: Each sample's T-cell count was unknown, possibly confounding richness.

The length of the CDR3 is 13 residues. Germline assignment: CDR1 LNHDA and CDR2 SQIVND (reference sequence). The method was immunoSEQ multiplex PCR; TCRdb's version includes in-frame clones alone and lacks a portion of them. Its table records over 25,000 clones. As concerns this clone: Its antigen remains unidentified. Coverage ceases 3 residues before the CDR3 finishes, and the germline J gene fills in the end.

The sample taken for sequencing was blood buffy coat. The TCR originated in a woman aged 18 to 75 with a cervical HPV16 infection that either progressed to CIN3+ or cleared (not recorded which). V usage is TRBV19 and J usage is TRBJ2-3; a weak D match, TRBD1 (5 bases). The sequenced part of the CDR3 DNA is TGTGCCAGTAAAGCCCAGGACAATCAGCCG. The encoded protein is CASKAQDNQP. The entire CDR3 protein reads CASKAQDNQPQYF.